There are many counts of the clone carrying this T cell receptor beta chain. Trimming stripped 5 bases from V and 0 bases from J, with 16 bases between. Germline-derived CDR1 and CDR2 are SGDLS and YYNGEE. The CDR3 length is 16 residues. This sample was included in a study of T-cell reconstitution after alpha-beta-depleted transplantation in children. Preparation of the TCRbeta library used unique molecular identifiers. One entry per CDR3 protein results from TCRdb running MiXCR on the PCR reads. The table lists roughly 120,000 distinct CDR3 sequences, around 10% of them singletons, with approximately 7.6% in the top ten.

This receptor was identified in a human donor who donated a stem cell graft to a child with acute lymphoblastic leukemia. The sample was PBMCs from the stem cell graft donor, taken from the stem cell graft. J is TRBJ2-3 and V is TRBV9, with D unresolved. The DNA for the CDR3 is TGTGCCAGCAGTGCCCAGGAAGGCTCCAGCACAGATACGCAGTATTTT. Amino acids: CASSAQEGSSTDTQYF. The full variable domain, completed using reference TRBV9 and TRBJ2-3, is DSGVTQTPKHLITATGQRVTLRCSPRSGDLSVYWYQQSLDQGLQFLIQYYNGEERAKGNILERFSAQQFPDLHSELNLSSLELGDSALYFCASSAQEGSSTDTQYFGPGTRLTVL.